A single sample is the source of the 22 T cell receptor beta chains below, sequenced in a study of T cell repertoires in cytomegalovirus infection. TCRdb called the reads again in MiXCR, with one record for every CDR3 protein. The sample lists approximately 97,000 distinct CDR3 sequences, approximately 15% occurring once. The sample consisted of PBMCs. The receptors derive from a human donor in good health (CMV status not recorded). Some clones in this sample may be carry-over from other donors' samples.

The chain joins TRBV7-2 to TRBJ2-7; 8 bases fit TRBD1. V gave up 2 bases and J gave up 4 bases; unmatched junction bases: 1. In germline, CDR1 is SGHTA, CDR2 FQGNSA. This CDR3 has 13 residues. CDR3 DNA: TGTGCCAGCAGCTTACACAGGGGGTACGAGCAGTACTTC. Its translation is CASSLHRGYEQYF.

The V and J genes are TRBV5-1 and TRBJ2-1; possible D gene TRBD1, 6 bases. The CDR3 covers 14 residues. The V gene's germline CDR1 is SGHRS and CDR2 YFSETQ. Trimming removed 4 bases at V and 7 bases at J, with 15 bases between. The CDR3 region has the DNA TGCGCCAGCAGCCCGGACAGCTACAGGAATGAGCAGTTCTTC. It codes for CASSPDSYRNEQFF.

The chain carries TRBV5-4 and TRBJ2-2; 11 positions match TRBD2. The CDR3 is 16 amino acids. The V and J ends lost 4 bases and 2 bases, in that order; junction bases with no gene match: 4. Germline-derived CDR1 and CDR2 are SGHNT and YYREEE (reference sequence). The CDR3 DNA sequence: TGTGCCAGCAGCCTCGGGACTAGCGGAAACACCGGGGAGCTGTTTTTT. Translated, it gives CASSLGTSGNTGELFF.

This chain links TRBV4-2 with TRBJ2-5; 7 bases line up with TRBD2. From germline, CDR1 is LGHNA and CDR2 YNFKEQ. The CDR3 extends over 16 amino acids. V trimming: 1 base; J trimming: 7 bases; junction bases outside the gene matches: 12. The chain's CDR3 is CASSQGTAGNEATQYF. The CDR3 region has the DNA TGTGCCAGCAGCCAAGGTACAGCGGGAAACGAGGCGACCCAGTACTTC.

This clonotype showed up just a few times. This chain connects TRBV11-2 to TRBJ1-1, with D unclear. Germline assignment: CDR1 SGHAT and CDR2 FQNNGV. The CDR3 is made up of 13 amino acids. V gave up 0 bases and J gave up 8 bases, with 10 bases separating them. The CDR3 loop reads CASSLDPSYEAFF. DNA of the CDR3: TGTGCCAGCAGCTTAGATCCGTCATACGAAGCTTTCTTT.

This clonotype was seen only a few times. The chain uses TRBV25-1 and TRBJ1-6; possible D gene TRBD1, 6 bases. V lost 2 bases and J lost 6, with 11 bases in between. The germline gives CDR1 MGHDK, CDR2 SYGVNS. The CDR3 loop spans 15 amino acids. CDR3 sequence: CASSERTATNSPLHF. The CDR3 coding sequence is TGTGCCAGCAGTGAACGGACAGCAACTAATTCACCCCTCCACTTT.

In this sample, this clonotype turned up a few times. This rearrangement joins TRBV2 to TRBJ1-6, with D possibly TRBD1 on 5 matching bases. V gave up 1 base and J gave up 2 bases, with 9 bases separating them. CDR1 and CDR2 from the germline V gene are SNHLY and FYNNEI. This CDR3 region has 16 residues. In DNA form, the CDR3 reads TGTGCCAGCAGTGAAGAGGGGCGGGCCTATAATTCACCCCTCCACTTT. Translating it yields CASSEEGRAYNSPLHF.

In this sample, this clonotype turned up a few times. This chain uses TRBV29-1 with TRBJ1-1, with 8 bases lining up with TRBD1. The trim removed 5 bases at V and 10 bases at J, leaving 12 bases unmatched. Germline V gives CDR1 SQVTM, CDR2 ANQGSEA. The CDR3 is 13 amino acids. CDR3 DNA sequence: TGCAGCGTTTTCAAGCCGGGACAGGAGGTAGCTTTCTTT. Translating gives CSVFKPGQEVAFF.

This clonotype was counted ten times or more. The V call is TRBV12-3 or TRBV12-4, the J call TRBJ1-5; no reliable D call. This CDR3 is built from 18 residues. V lost 6 bases and J 2 bases, leaving 23 bases between the germline ends. CDR3 bases: TGTGCCAGCAGACCCGGGTCCACAAACCTTCGGGGCAATCAGCCCCAGCATTTT. Amino acid sequence: CASRPGSTNLRGNQPQHF.

Many counts were recorded for this clonotype. The chain uses TRBV7-8 and TRBJ1-1; 8 nucleotides agree with TRBD1. CDR1 and CDR2 from the germline V gene are SGHVS and FQNEAQ. This CDR3 has 14 amino acids. V was pared by 5 bases and J by 5 bases, with 7 bases of the junction left unmatched. The CDR3, as DNA: TGTGCCAGCAGCCTCAGACAGGGGAGGACTGAAGCTTTCTTT. It yields the protein CASSLRQGRTEAFF.

This clonotype was picked up one time. A much larger clone differs by one base, so this may be a read error. The chain has TRBV29-1 and TRBJ1-1; D gene ambiguous. Germline V gene data show CDR1 as SQVTM and CDR2 as ANQGSEA. This CDR3 is built from 15 residues. CDR3 in DNA: TGCAGCGCTGAAGGGTCGGCGATTTGGAACACTGAAGCTTTCTTT. Its protein product is CSAEGSAIWNTEAFF.

This chain joins TRBV29-1 and TRBJ2-7, with D unresolved. The CDR3 spans 13 residues. Germline CDR1 and CDR2: SQVTM and ANQGSEA. V was trimmed by 2 bases and J by 1 base, leaving 9 bases between them. CDR3 nucleotide sequence: TGCAGCGTTGAAAGTGGAGAATCCTACGAGCAGTACTTC. It is translated as CSVESGESYEQYF.

This clonotype was counted between two and nine times. The CDR3 loop is CASSSRLRDPQHF. CDR3 coding DNA: TGTGCCAGTAGTTCGAGGCTTCGGGATCCCCAGCATTTT. The V gene is TRBV19, the J gene TRBJ1-5; D not certain. The germline gives CDR1 LNHDA, CDR2 SQIVND (reference sequence). V was pared by 5 bases and J by 10 bases, with 15 bases between. This CDR3 spans 13 amino acids.

This chain links TRBV28 with TRBJ1-4, with D unresolved. CDR1 is MDHEN, CDR2 SYDVKM, per germline. The V end was cut by 5 bases, the J end by 5 bases, with 15 bases between. CDR3 length: 15 amino acids. As DNA, the CDR3 is TGTGCCAGCAGTCCCGGGGAACCCGGGAATGAAAAACTGTTTTTT. It encodes CASSPGEPGNEKLFF.

This clonotype was observed a few times. CDR3 sequence: CASSLLQNTEAFF. The DNA for the CDR3 is TGCGCCAGCAGCTTGTTACAGAACACTGAAGCTTTCTTT. This chain connects TRBV5-1 to TRBJ1-1, with D uncertain. Deletions cut 1 base from V and 1 base from J, with 5 bases between. Per the germline V gene, CDR1 is SGHRS and CDR2 is YFSETQ. CDR3 length equals 13 residues.

This clonotype was counted only a few times. V usage is TRBV23-1 and J usage is TRBJ2-3, with 7 bases identical to TRBD1. TRBV23-1 is placed among ORFs of uncertain function. The CDR3 consists of 17 residues. J was trimmed by 5 bases and V by 6 bases; bases with no gene match: 17. CDR3 in DNA: TGCGCCAGCAGCCGGCGCGGACAGGTCACTTGTAGAGATACGCAGTATTTT. This translates into CASSRRGQVTCRDTQYF.

This rearrangement joins TRBV5-6 to TRBJ1-3; no firm D call. CDR1 and CDR2 from the germline V gene are SGHDT and YYEEEE. This CDR3 region has 18 residues. V dropped 3 bases and J dropped 0 bases, with 19 bases sitting between them. The DNA for the CDR3 is TGTGCCAGCAGCTCATACGGGTCAGCAGATCGCTCTGGAAACACCATATATTTT. This sequence encodes CASSSYGSADRSGNTIYF.

V and J are TRBV30 and TRBJ2-6; D is uncertain. The germline V gene has CDR1 GTSNPN and CDR2 SVGIG (reference sequence). The CDR3 is 15 residues long. V dropped 0 bases and J dropped 4 bases, with 10 bases sitting between them. CDR3 coding DNA: TGTGCCTGGAGTGTGTTGCGGACCGGGGCCAACGTCCTGACTTTC. Protein: CAWSVLRTGANVLTF.

This clonotype came up a few times. The chain joins TRBV7-3 to TRBJ1-1; a weak D match, TRBD1 (5 bases). V was pared by 5 bases and J by 5 bases, with 12 bases between. Germline-derived CDR1 and CDR2 are SGHTA and FQGTGA. The CDR3 runs 13 residues. CDR3 DNA: TGTGCCAGCAGCGCTCAGCGGGGGACTGAAGCTTTCTTT. Protein sequence: CASSAQRGTEAFF. Filled out from reference TRBV7-3 and TRBJ1-1, the complete variable domain reads GAGVSQTPSNKVTEKGKYVELRCDPISGHTALYWYRQSLGQGPEFLIYFQGTGAADDSGLPNDRFFAVRPEGSVSTLKIQRTERGDSAVYLCASSAQRGTEAFFGQGTRLTVV.

This clonotype was observed at least ten times. The J gene is TRBJ2-1, the V gene TRBV7-9; possible D gene TRBD2, 5 bases. Germline values: CDR1 SEHNR, CDR2 FQNEAQ (reference sequence). The CDR3 extends over 12 amino acids. V lost 5 bases, J lost 12 bases, and 14 bases lay in between. In nucleotides, the CDR3 is TGTGCCAGCAGCCTCCTGGGCGGAGGGCAGTTCTTC. It codes for CASSLLGGGQFF. Filled out from reference TRBV7-9 and TRBJ2-1, the complete variable domain reads DTGVSQNPRHKITKRGQNVTFRCDPISEHNRLYWYRQTLGQGPEFLTYFQNEAQLEKSRLLSDRFSAERPKGSFSTLEIQRTEQGDSAMYLCASSLLGGGQFFGPGTRLTVL.

The genes are TRBV10-3 and TRBJ2-2; D is possibly TRBD1 (6 bases). Germline CDR1 ENHRY, CDR2 SYGVKD. V gave up 11 bases and J gave up 3 bases, with 16 bases separating them. This CDR3 comprises 14 residues. The CDR3 coding sequence is TGTGCCGTCTCTTCCGGGACATACACCGGGGAGCTGTTTTTT. This gives the protein CAVSSGTYTGELFF.

Only a few counts were recorded for this clonotype. The genes are TRBV29-1 and TRBJ2-1; TRBD1 aligns across 7 bases. V trimming: 5 bases; J trimming: 6 bases; junction bases outside the gene matches: 10. The CDR3 covers 14 residues. Looked up from germline, CDR1 is SQVTM and CDR2 is ANQGSEA. The CDR3 spells CSVQKWTGSNEQFF. DNA for the CDR3: TGCAGCGTTCAAAAGTGGACAGGATCCAATGAGCAGTTCTTC.